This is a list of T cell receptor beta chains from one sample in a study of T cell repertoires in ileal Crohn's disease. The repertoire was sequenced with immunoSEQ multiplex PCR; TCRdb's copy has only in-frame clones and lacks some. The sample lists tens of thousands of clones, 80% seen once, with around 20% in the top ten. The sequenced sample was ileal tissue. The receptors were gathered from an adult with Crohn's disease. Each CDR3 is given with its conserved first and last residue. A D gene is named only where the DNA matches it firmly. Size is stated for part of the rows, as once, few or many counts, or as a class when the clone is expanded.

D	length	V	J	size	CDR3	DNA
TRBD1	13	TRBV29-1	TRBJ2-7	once	CSVGQGGTYEQYF	TGCAGCGTGGGACAGGGGGGAACCTACGAGCAGTACTTC
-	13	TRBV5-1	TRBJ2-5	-	CASSLGLGGTQYF	TGCGCCAGCAGCCTAGGACTGGGGGGGACCCAGTACTTC
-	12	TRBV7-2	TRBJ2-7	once	CASSQDTYEQYF	TGTGCCAGCAGCCAGGATACCTACGAGCAGTACTTC
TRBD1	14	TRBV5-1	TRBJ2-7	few	CASSAAGTGDKQYF	TGCGCCAGCAGCGCAGCCGGGACAGGGGACAAGCAGTACTTC
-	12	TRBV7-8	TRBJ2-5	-	CASSLGPETQYF	TGTGCCAGCAGCTTAGGGCCGGAGACCCAGTACTTC
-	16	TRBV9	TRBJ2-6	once	CASSIRGDAGANVLTF	TGTGCCAGCAGCATCCGCGGGGACGCTGGGGCCAACGTCCTGACTTTC
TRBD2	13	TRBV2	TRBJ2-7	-	CASSREGYYEQYF	TGTGCCAGCAGTCGGGAGGGTTACTACGAGCAGTACTTC
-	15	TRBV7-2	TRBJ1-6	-	CASTRSGTNGSPLHF	TGTGCCAGCACGCGCTCCGGGACTAATGGTTCACCCCTCCACTTT
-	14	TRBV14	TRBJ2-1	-	CASSQPGPYNEQFF	TGTGCCAGCAGCCAACCAGGTCCCTACAATGAGCAGTTCTTC
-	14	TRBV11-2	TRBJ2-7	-	CASSARQNSYEQYF	TGTGCCAGCAGCGCACGACAGAATTCCTACGAGCAGTACTTC
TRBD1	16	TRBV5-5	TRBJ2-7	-	CASSADRDRGFYEQYF	TGTGCCAGCAGCGCGGACCGGGACAGGGGATTCTACGAGCAGTACTTC
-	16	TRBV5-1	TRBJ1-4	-	CASSLDREGTNEKLFF	TGCGCCAGCAGCTTGGACAGGGAGGGGACTAATGAAAAACTGTTTTTT
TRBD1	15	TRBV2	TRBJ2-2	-	CASRGQGEGTGELFF	TGTGCCAGCAGGGGACAGGGAGAGGGCACCGGGGAGCTGTTTTTT
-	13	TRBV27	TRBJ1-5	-	CASSLSSNQPQHF	TGTGCCAGCAGTTTAAGCAGCAATCAGCCCCAGCATTTT
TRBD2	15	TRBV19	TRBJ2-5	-	CASSGGGRTQETQYF	TGTGCCAGTAGTGGGGGGGGACGGACGCAAGAGACCCAGTACTTC
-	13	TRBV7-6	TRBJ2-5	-	CASSSGHLKTQYF	TGTGCCAGCAGCTCCGGACATTTAAAGACCCAGTACTTC
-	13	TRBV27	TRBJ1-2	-	CASSSGQGVGYTF	TGTGCCAGCAGTTCAGGACAAGGGGTGGGCTACACCTTC
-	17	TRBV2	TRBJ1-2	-	CASSEAGTYGEINGYTF	TGTGCCAGCAGTGAAGCGGGGACTTATGGGGAAATCAATGGCTACACCTTC
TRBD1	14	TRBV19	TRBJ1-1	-	CASNLGQGYGEAFF	TGTGCCAGTAATCTGGGACAGGGCTATGGTGAAGCTTTCTTT
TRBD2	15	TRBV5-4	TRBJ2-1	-	CASSLDSGRENEQFF	TGTGCCAGCAGCTTGGATAGCGGGAGGGAAAATGAGCAGTTCTTC
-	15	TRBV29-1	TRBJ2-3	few	CSVEGSLAFTDTQYF	TGCAGCGTTGAAGGATCGCTAGCGTTCACAGATACGCAGTATTTT
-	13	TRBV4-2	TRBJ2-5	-	CASSPGGAKTQYF	TGTGCCAGCAGCCCTGGGGGGGCGAAGACCCAGTACTTC
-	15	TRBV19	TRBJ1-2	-	CAARIGGRPNYGYTF	TGTGCCGCCCGTATAGGGGGTCGTCCTAACTATGGCTACACCTTC
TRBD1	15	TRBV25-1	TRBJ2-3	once	CASSPTGGSTDTQYF	TGTGCCAGCAGTCCGACAGGGGGAAGCACAGATACGCAGTATTTT
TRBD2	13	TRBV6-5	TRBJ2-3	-	CASQRGRTDTQYF	TGTGCCAGCCAGCGGGGCCGCACAGATACGCAGTATTTT
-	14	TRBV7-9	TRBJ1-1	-	CASSLSTDYAEAFF	TGTGCCAGCAGCTTAAGTACCGACTACGCTGAAGCTTTCTTT
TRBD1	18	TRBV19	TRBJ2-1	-	CASSPPPTGKGVHNEQFF	TGTGCCAGTAGTCCACCCCCGACAGGGAAAGGGGTACACAATGAGCAGTTCTTC
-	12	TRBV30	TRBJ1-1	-	CALTPRDTEAFF	TGTGCCTTGACCCCACGGGACACTGAAGCTTTCTTT
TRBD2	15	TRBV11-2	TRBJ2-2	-	CASSSTRGGAGELFF	TGTGCCAGCAGCTCCACGCGGGGGGGAGCCGGGGAGCTGTTTTTT
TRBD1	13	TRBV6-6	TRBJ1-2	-	CASTPTGGYGYTF	TGTGCCAGCACCCCGACAGGGGGCTATGGCTACACCTTC
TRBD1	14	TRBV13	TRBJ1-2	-	CASSSTQGVDGYTF	TGTGCCAGCAGCTCAACACAGGGGGTCGATGGCTACACCTTC
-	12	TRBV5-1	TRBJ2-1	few	CASSLLAHEQFF	TGCGCCAGCAGCTTACTAGCTCATGAGCAGTTCTTC
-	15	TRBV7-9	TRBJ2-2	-	CASSLQGVFTGELFF	TGTGCCAGCAGCCTACAGGGCGTTTTCACCGGGGAGCTGTTTTTT
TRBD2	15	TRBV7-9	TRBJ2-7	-	CASSFPGLAGAEQYF	TGTGCCAGCAGCTTTCCGGGACTAGCGGGAGCCGAGCAGTACTTC
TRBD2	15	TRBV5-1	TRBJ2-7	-	CASTLTSGRASEQYF	TGCGCCAGCACCTTGACTAGCGGGAGGGCTAGCGAGCAGTACTTC
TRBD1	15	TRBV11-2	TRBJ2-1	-	CASRQGTGRVDEQFF	TGTGCCAGCAGACAGGGGACAGGGAGGGTCGATGAGCAGTTCTTC
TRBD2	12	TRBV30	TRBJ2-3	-	CAWSAGGDTQYF	TGTGCCTGGAGTGCGGGGGGGGATACGCAGTATTTT
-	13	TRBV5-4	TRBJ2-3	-	CASSSIPVVAQYF	TGTGCCAGCAGCAGTATCCCGGTGGTGGCGCAGTATTTT
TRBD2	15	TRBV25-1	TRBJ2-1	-	CASSYSGSSYNEQFF	TGTGCCAGCAGTTATAGCGGGAGCTCCTACAATGAGCAGTTCTTC
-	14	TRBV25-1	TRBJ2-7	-	CASSDNRDGWRQYF	TGTGCCAGCAGTGATAACAGGGATGGATGGAGGCAGTACTTC
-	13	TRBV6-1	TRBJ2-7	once	CASRGDLTYEQYF	TGTGCCAGCCGGGGAGATCTTACCTACGAGCAGTACTTC
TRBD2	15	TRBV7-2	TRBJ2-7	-	CASIRGLAGVEEQYF	TGTGCCAGCATCCGGGGACTAGCGGGAGTAGAAGAGCAGTACTTC
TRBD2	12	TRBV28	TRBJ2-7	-	CASSLLAGEQYF	TGTGCCAGCAGTTTACTAGCGGGAGAGCAGTACTTC
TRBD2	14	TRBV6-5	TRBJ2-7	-	CASRNPRLAMEQYF	TGTGCCAGCAGAAACCCCCGACTAGCCATGGAGCAGTACTTC
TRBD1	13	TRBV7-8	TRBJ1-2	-	CASSNRDRGGYTF	TGTGCCAGCAGCAACCGGGACAGGGGAGGCTACACCTTC
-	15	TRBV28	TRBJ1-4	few	CASSSSTGEGEKLFF	TGTGCCAGCAGTTCTTCCACGGGGGAGGGGGAAAAACTGTTTTTT
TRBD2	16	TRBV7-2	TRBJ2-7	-	CASSLPRSGSAYEQYF	TGTGCCAGCAGCTTACCGAGGAGCGGGAGCGCGTACGAGCAGTACTTC
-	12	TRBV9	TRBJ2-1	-	CASSRASDEQFF	TGTGCCAGCAGCAGGGCTAGCGATGAGCAGTTCTTC
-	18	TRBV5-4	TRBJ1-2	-	CASSLARGGEPAPYGYTF	TGTGCCAGCAGCTTGGCCCGGGGAGGGGAACCCGCCCCCTATGGCTACACCTTC